The clone carrying this TCR beta chain was observed a few times. The antigen is not known. The CDR3 sequence is 12 residues long. CDR1 and CDR2 from the germline V gene are GTSNPN and SVGIG (reference sequence). V shed 2 bases, J shed 15 bases, and the junction held 10 bases outside the gene matches. Isolated RNA was reverse transcribed in full, so expressed TCRB transcripts were sequenced. The table came from immunoSEQ multiplex PCR; TCRdb's copy has only in-frame clones and leaves some out. The data show around 56,000 clones, under 60% seen once. These data originate in a study of beta chain features in type 1 diabetes. Study-wide findings and caveats: People with Type 1 diabetes carried modestly yet significantly shorter TCRB CDR3s in all four CD4+ subsets.

Each population that was sorted was more than 95% pure. Material: Tregs from blood. V is TRBV30 and J is TRBJ2-1; the match to TRBD2 covers 7 bases. The receptor comes from a woman aged 35 to 49 with type 1 diabetes. CDR3 sequence: CAWSTAGEPLFF. In DNA form, the CDR3 reads TGTGCCTGGAGTACGGCGGGAGAGCCCCTGTTCTTC.